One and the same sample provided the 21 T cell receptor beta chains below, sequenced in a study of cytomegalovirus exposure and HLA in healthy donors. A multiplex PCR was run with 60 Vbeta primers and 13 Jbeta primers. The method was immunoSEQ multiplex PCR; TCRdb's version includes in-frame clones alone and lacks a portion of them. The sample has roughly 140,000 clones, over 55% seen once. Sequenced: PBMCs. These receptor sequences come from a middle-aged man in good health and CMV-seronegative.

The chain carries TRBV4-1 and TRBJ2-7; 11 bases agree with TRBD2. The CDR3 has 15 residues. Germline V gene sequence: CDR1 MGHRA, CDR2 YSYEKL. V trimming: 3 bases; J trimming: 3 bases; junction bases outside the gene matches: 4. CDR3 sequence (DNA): TGCGCCAGCAGCCATCCGGGACTAGCGGTCTACGAGCAGTACTTC. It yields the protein CASSHPGLAVYEQYF.

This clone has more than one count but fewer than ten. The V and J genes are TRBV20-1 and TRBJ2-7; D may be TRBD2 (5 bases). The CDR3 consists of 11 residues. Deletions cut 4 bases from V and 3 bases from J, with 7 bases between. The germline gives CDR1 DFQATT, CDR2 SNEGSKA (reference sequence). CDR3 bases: TGCAGTGCTATTGGAGGCTACGAGCAGTACTTC. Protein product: CSAIGGYEQYF.

The CDR3 loop is CASSVSGDNSPLHF. The CDR3 nucleotides are TGTGCCAGCAGTGTTTCGGGGGATAATTCACCCCTCCACTTT. This chain links TRBV6-1 with TRBJ1-6; a weak D match, TRBD1 (5 bases). The CDR3 consists of 14 residues. Germline CDR1 reads MNHNS; CDR2 reads SASEGT. Deletions cut 4 bases from V and 5 bases from J, with 9 bases between.

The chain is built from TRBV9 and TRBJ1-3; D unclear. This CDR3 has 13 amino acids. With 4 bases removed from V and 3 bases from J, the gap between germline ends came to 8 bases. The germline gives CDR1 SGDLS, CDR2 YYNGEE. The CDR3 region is CASSPSGGNTIYF. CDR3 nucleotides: TGTGCCAGCAGCCCCAGTGGTGGAAACACCATATATTTT.

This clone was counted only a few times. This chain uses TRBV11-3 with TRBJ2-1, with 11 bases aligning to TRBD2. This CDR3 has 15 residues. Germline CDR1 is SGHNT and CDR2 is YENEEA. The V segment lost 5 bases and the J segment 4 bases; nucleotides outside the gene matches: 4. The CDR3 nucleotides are TGTGCCAGCAGCGCCGGGACTAGCGGTTACAATGAGCAGTTCTTC. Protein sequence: CASSAGTSGYNEQFF. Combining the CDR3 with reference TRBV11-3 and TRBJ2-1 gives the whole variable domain EAGVVQSPRYKIIEKKQPVAFWCNPISGHNTLYWYLQNLGQGPELLIRYENEEAVDDSQLPKDRFSAERLKGVDSTLKIQPAELGDSAVYLCASSAGTSGYNEQFFGPGTRLTVL.

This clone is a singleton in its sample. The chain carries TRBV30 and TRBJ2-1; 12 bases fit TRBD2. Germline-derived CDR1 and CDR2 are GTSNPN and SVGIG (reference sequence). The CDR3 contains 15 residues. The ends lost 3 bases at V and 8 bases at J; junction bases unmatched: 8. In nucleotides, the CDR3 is TGTGCCTGGAGCCCGGGACTAGCGGGTTTCTATGAGCAGTTCTTC. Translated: CAWSPGLAGFYEQFF.

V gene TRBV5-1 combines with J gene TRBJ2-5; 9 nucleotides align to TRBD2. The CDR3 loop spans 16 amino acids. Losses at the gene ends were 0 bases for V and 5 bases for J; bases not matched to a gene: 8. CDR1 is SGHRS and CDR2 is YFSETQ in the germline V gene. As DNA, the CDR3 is TGCGCCAGCAGCTTGGCCGCTGCGGGGGGGGTGGAGACCCAGTACTTC. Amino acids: CASSLAAAGGVETQYF.

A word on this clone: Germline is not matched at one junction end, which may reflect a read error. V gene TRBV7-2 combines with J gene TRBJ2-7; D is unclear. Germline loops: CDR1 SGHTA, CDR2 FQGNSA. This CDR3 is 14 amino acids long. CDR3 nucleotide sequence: TGTGCCAGCAGCTTAGTCAGCGAAGCCTACGAGCAATACTTC. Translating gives CASSLVSEAYEQYF. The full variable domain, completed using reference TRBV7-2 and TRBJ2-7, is GAGVSQSPSNKVTEKGKDVELRCDPISGHTALYWYRQSLGQGLEFLIYFQGNSAPDKSGLPSDRFSAERTGGSVSTLTIQRTQQEDSAVYLCASSLVSEAYEQYFGPGTRLTVT.

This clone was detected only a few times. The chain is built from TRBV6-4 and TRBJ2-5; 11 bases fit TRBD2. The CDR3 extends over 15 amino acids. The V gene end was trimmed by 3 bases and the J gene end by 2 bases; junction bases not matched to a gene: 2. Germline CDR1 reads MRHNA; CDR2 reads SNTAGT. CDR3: CASSEVAGGQETQYF. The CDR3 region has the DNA TGTGCCAGCAGTGAAGTAGCGGGAGGGCAAGAGACCCAGTACTTC.

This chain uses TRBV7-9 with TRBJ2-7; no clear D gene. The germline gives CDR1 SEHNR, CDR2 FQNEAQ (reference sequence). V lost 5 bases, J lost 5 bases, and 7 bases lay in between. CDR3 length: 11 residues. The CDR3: CASSPVHEQYF. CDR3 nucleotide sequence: TGTGCCAGCAGCCCAGTTCACGAGCAGTACTTC.

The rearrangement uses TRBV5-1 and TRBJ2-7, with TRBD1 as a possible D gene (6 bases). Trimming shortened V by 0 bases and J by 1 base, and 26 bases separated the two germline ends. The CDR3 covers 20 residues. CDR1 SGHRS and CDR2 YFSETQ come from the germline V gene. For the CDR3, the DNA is TGCGCCAGCAGCTTGGCCTTCTCCGTTCCACACAGGGCTGGGTCCTACGAGCAGTACTTC. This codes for CASSLAFSVPHRAGSYEQYF.

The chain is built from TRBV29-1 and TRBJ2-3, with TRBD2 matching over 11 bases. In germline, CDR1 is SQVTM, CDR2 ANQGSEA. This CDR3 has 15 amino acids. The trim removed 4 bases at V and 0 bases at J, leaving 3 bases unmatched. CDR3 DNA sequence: TGCAGCGTTGCCCGGACTAGCGGGAGCACAGATACGCAGTATTTT. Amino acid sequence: CSVARTSGSTDTQYF.

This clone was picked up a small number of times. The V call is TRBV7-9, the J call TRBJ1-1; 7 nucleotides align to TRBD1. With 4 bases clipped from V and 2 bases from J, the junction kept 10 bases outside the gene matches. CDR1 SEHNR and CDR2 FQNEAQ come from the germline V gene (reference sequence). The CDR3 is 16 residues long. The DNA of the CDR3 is TGTGCCAGCAGCTACCCCCTGGGACAGCCAAACACTGAAGCTTTCTTT. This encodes CASSYPLGQPNTEAFF.

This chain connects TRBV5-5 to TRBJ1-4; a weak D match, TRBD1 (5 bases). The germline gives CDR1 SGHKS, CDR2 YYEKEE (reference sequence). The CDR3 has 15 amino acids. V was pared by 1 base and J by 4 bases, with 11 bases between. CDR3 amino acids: CASSLTRQSNEKLFF. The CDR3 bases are TGTGCCAGCAGCTTGACTCGACAGAGTAATGAAAAACTGTTTTTT.

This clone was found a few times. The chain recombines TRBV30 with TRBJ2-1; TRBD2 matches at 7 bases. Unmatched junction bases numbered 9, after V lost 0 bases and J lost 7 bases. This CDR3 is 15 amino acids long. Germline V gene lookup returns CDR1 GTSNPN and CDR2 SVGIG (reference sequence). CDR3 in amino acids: CAWSVENPGRNEQFF. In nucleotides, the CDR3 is TGTGCCTGGAGTGTAGAGAACCCCGGGAGGAATGAGCAGTTCTTC.

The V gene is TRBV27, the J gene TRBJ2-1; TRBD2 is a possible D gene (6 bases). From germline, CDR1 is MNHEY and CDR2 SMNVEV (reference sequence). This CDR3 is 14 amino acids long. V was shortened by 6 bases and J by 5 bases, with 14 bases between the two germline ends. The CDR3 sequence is CASRPGLVNNEQFF. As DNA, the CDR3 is TGTGCCAGCAGGCCGGGACTGGTAAACAATGAGCAGTTCTTC.

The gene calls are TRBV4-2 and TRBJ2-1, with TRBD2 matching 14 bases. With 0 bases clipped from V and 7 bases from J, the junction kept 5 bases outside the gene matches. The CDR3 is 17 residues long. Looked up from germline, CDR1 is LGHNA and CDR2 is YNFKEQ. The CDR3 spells CASSQDLTSGGGNEQFF. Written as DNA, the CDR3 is TGTGCCAGCAGCCAAGATCTGACTAGCGGGGGGGGGAATGAGCAGTTCTTC.

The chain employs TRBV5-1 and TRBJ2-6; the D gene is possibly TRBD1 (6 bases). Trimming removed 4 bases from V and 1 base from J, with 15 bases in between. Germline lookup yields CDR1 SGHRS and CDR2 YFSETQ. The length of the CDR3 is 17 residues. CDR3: CASSITTGRSGANVLTF. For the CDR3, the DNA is TGCGCCAGCAGCATAACGACAGGCCGGTCTGGGGCCAACGTCCTGACTTTC.

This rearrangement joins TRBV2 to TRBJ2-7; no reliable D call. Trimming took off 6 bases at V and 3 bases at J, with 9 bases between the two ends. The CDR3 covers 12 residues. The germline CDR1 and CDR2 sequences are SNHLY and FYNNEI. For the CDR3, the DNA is TGTGCCAGCAGCAGAGGCAGCTACGAGCAGTACTTC. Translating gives CASSRGSYEQYF.

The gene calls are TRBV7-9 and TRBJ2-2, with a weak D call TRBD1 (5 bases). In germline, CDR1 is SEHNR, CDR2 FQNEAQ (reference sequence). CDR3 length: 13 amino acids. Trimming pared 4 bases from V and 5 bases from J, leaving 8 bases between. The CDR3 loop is CASSSWTTGELFF. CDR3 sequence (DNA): TGTGCCAGCAGCTCATGGACAACCGGGGAGCTGTTTTTT. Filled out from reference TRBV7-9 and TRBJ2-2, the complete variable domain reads DTGVSQNPRHKITKRGQNVTFRCDPISEHNRLYWYRQTLGQGPEFLTYFQNEAQLEKSRLLSDRFSAERPKGSFSTLEIQRTEQGDSAMYLCASSSWTTGELFFGEGSRLTVL.

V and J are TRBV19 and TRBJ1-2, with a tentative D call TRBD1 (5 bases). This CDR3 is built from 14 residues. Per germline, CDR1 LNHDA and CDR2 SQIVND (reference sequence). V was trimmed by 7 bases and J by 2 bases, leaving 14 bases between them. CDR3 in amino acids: CASTPLRGNYGYTF. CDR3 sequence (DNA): TGTGCCAGTACCCCCCTCCGGGGGAACTATGGCTACACCTTC.